The sequence of this T cell receptor beta chain was determined in a study of T cell responses to AZD1222 COVID-19 vaccine (dated by TCRdb to 2020 to 2023). Context from the whole study: Because spike-specific TCR depth and breadth did not differ between the two schedules, AZD1222 recipients who got a second dose at roughly 4 weeks were pooled with those who got a second dose at roughly 12 weeks. A total of more than 230 trial participants underwent TCR sequencing, of whom about 200 received two doses of AZD1222 and roughly 25 received two doses of the MenACWY control vaccine. Enrollment into the trials was organized by age into subgroups of 18-55, 56-69 and 70-plus years, and those subgroups contained approximately 150, 30 and 60 TCR-sequenced participants, respectively.

The CDR3 regions of human TCRbeta chains were subjected to immunosequencing. Per the original workflow: TCRs in the repertoires were matched against a reference library of SARS-CoV-2-specific TCRs that had been generated with the MIRA antigen-specificity platform. Breadth was defined as the fraction of unique TCRs that were SARS-CoV-2-associated. Depth was defined as the fraction of total T cells that were SARS-CoV-2-associated. Each spike-specific TCR was assigned to its reactive spike region and to a CD4 or CD8 class using the MIRA data. Log10-transformed breadth and depth values were compared by one-way ANOVA with Sidak's multiple comparisons tests. TCRdb provides this immuneACCESS table in a form limited to in-frame rearrangements. Some clones are lacking; in checked studies, under half of them reflect an unresolved V gene, and why the rest are absent is not known. V, J and clone size are those of that table, while D and trimming were read from the DNA. The sample has under 200,000 clones on record, roughly nine tenths of them singletons. The top ten constitute less than 1.6% of the sample.

The germline V gene provides CDR1 SGHRS and CDR2 YFSETQ. Counted from cysteine to phenylalanine, this CDR3 has 14 amino acids. Only the CDR3 DNA stays, 42 bases, in frame from base 1. Unmatched junction bases come to 4, with V trimmed by 4 bases and J by 7 bases. Note on this clone: The antigen this receptor binds is unknown. Base qualities are not provided; no much larger clone lies one nucleotide away. Other DNA sequences in the same sample also yield this CDR3.

This sample's time point label indicates: baseline before first vaccination. Samples from vaccinated people were obtained from the UK trials COV001 and COV002, which included a single-blind randomized controlled phase 2/3 trial of AZD1222 (ChAdOx1 nCoV-19) in healthy adults. For TCRbeta chain sequencing, PBMC samples were collected from trial participants at day 0 and at day 28 after the second dose. Results the study describes overall, beyond this receptor: No day 14 peak-response samples were available, so repertoires were characterized only after the peak T cell response. Nearly half of unique spike-specific TCRs reportedly recognized epitopes outside regions mutated in the B.1.351 and B.1.1.7 variants. CD4 TCRs associated with the vaccine covered the entire spike protein, and the dominant responses were in regions 160-218 and 743-854. In the small 56-69-year group, the increase in depth fell short of significance, most likely because of low power. After two AZD1222 doses, both the breadth and the depth of spike-specific TCRs were significantly higher than at day 0 and than in MenACWY recipients. Most participants were white British and females outnumbered males, and the authors suggested that clonal diversity may have been underestimated. Only a handful of AZD1222 recipients were SARS-CoV-2 seropositive at baseline, limiting conclusions about previously exposed vaccinees.

The V gene is TRBV5-1 and the J gene is TRBJ2-2; 10 bases in the middle match TRBD1. The source is an adult in good health. Here the sequenced sample was peripheral blood, taken on day 0 of AZD1222 vaccination. The sequence in DNA is TGCGCCAGCAGCCCAGGGACAGGGGACGGGGAGCTGTTTTTT. This sequence encodes CASSPGTGDGELFF.